The 26 T cell receptor beta chains below all came from one sample that was sequenced in a study of blood T cell repertoires in COVID-19. Measured with immunoSEQ multiplex PCR; TCRdb has only the in-frame clones, and not every one. The sample contains 130,000 or so clones, approximately 90% of which appear only once. Sample: peripheral blood. Receptors were obtained from a man between 65 and 80 years old with active COVID-19.

V is TRBV5-1 and J is TRBJ1-2; a possible D gene is TRBD1 (6 bases). V lost 1 base, J lost 8 bases, and 9 bases lay in between. There are 12 residues in the CDR3. The germline V gene has CDR1 SGHRS and CDR2 YFSETQ. The CDR3: CASSLTGLGYTF. The CDR3 DNA follows: TGCGCCAGCAGCTTGACAGGGTTGGGCTACACCTTC.

The V and J genes are TRBV29-1 and TRBJ1-2, with a weak D call TRBD1 (6 bases). This CDR3 has 13 amino acids. Germline V gene sequence: CDR1 SQVTM, CDR2 ANQGSEA. With 3 bases removed from V and 6 bases from J, the gap between germline ends came to 14 bases. CDR3 sequence reads: CSVEYMKGDGYTF. The CDR3 nucleotides are TGCAGCGTTGAGTATATGAAGGGGGATGGCTACACCTTC.

The rearrangement links TRBV6-1 to TRBJ1-6, with D maybe TRBD1 (5 bases). CDR1 and CDR2 from the germline V gene are MNHNS and SASEGT. Trimming stripped 1 base from V and 7 bases from J, with 14 bases between. This CDR3 has 16 amino acids. The CDR3 loop reads CASSEGGGGGNSPLHF. The CDR3, as DNA: TGTGCCAGCAGTGAAGGGGGTGGGGGGGGAAATTCACCCCTCCACTTT.

CDR3 protein: CASSLTNTGELFF. In nucleotides, the CDR3 is TGTGCCAGCAGCTTGACAAACACCGGGGAGCTGTTTTTT. The J gene is TRBJ2-2, the V gene TRBV11-2, with D unresolved. The V end lost 3 bases, the J end lost 2 bases, and 4 bases lay between the germline ends. Looked up from germline, CDR1 is SGHAT and CDR2 is FQNNGV. This CDR3 spans 13 amino acids. The full variable domain, completed using reference TRBV11-2 and TRBJ2-2, is EAGVAQSPRYKIIEKRQSVAFWCNPISGHATLYWYQQILGQGPKLLIQFQNNGVVDDSQLPKDRFSAERLKGVDSTLKIQPAKLEDSAVYLCASSLTNTGELFFGEGSRLTVL.

The V call is TRBV7-9, the J call TRBJ2-3; TRBD2 aligns across 11 bases. The V and J ends lost 4 bases and 0 bases, in that order; junction bases with no gene match: 0. This CDR3 has 15 amino acids. Germline CDR1 SEHNR, CDR2 FQNEAQ (reference sequence). DNA of the CDR3: TGTGCCAGCAGCTGGACTAGCGGGAGCACAGATACGCAGTATTTT. The encoded protein is CASSWTSGSTDTQYF.

The chain carries TRBV28 and TRBJ1-1; D is perhaps TRBD1 (5 bases). This CDR3 is 15 amino acids long. V lost 7 bases and J lost 11, with 26 bases in between. CDR1 is MDHEN, CDR2 SYDVKM, per germline. The CDR3 sequence: CASTPSAGTLASAFF. The CDR3 nucleotides are TGTGCCAGCACCCCCAGCGCCGGGACTTTGGCTAGTGCTTTCTTT.

This chain uses TRBV28 with TRBJ2-7; TRBD2 agrees at 10 bases. CDR1 is MDHEN, CDR2 SYDVKM, per germline. V was clipped by 6 bases and J by 6 bases; unmatched bases: 11. The CDR3 has 15 residues. The CDR3 sequence is CASRQGLARWFEQYF. The CDR3 DNA sequence: TGTGCCAGCAGACAGGGACTAGCGCGCTGGTTCGAGCAGTACTTC.

CDR3 coding DNA: TGTGCCAGCAGTTTAACCAGGGTGGGCTTAAGAGTGGGCGCTAACTATGGCTACACCTTC. Its translation: CASSLTRVGLRVGANYGYTF. J is TRBJ1-2 and V is TRBV28, with a weak D call TRBD1 (5 bases). There are 20 residues in the CDR3. V lost 2 bases and J lost 0, with 25 bases in between. Germline CDR1 reads MDHEN; CDR2 reads SYDVKM.

The chain joins TRBV19 to TRBJ2-7, with TRBD2 identical over 14 bases. Germline V gene sequence: CDR1 LNHDA, CDR2 SQIVND (reference sequence). CDR3 length: 16 residues. V was pared by 5 bases and J by 7 bases, with 10 bases of the junction left unmatched. The CDR3 coding sequence is TGTGCCAGTAGTCCAGGGACTAGCGGGAGCCGGGGAGAGCAGTACTTC. Translating gives CASSPGTSGSRGEQYF.

This clone was seen a single time. The chain carries TRBV28 and TRBJ1-1; D is unclear. The CDR3 loop spans 13 amino acids. V was cut by 6 bases and J by 4 bases, with 12 bases left in between. Per germline, CDR1 MDHEN and CDR2 SYDVKM. The CDR3 reads CASRPPPGTEAFF. The CDR3, as DNA: TGTGCCAGCAGGCCCCCCCCGGGCACTGAAGCTTTCTTT.

The chain employs TRBV28 and TRBJ2-3, with D perhaps matching TRBD1 (5 bases). V was trimmed by 4 bases and J by 1 base, leaving 12 bases between them. The CDR3 consists of 15 residues. Germline-derived CDR1 and CDR2 are MDHEN and SYDVKM. CDR3 protein: CASSSGSHGTDTQYF. Here the CDR3 DNA reads TGTGCCAGCAGTTCAGGGTCCCATGGCACAGATACGCAGTATTTT.

In its sample, this clone was seen a few times. The V gene is TRBV6-5, the J gene TRBJ1-5; 7 nucleotides align to TRBD1. The CDR3 extends over 15 amino acids. CDR1 and CDR2 from the germline V gene are MNHEY and SVGAGI. Trimming took 0 bases from V and 6 from J; bases not matched to a gene: 5. The CDR3 sequence is CASSYSRGGSQPQHF. DNA for the CDR3: TGTGCCAGCAGTTACTCGAGAGGGGGCTCTCAGCCCCAGCATTTT.

The rearrangement links TRBV11-2 to TRBJ1-2; 10 bases agree with TRBD1. The CDR3 has 14 residues. The V and J ends lost 5 bases and 6 bases, in that order; junction bases with no gene match: 6. Germline-derived CDR1 and CDR2 are SGHAT and FQNNGV. Here the CDR3 reads CASSMGDRGNGYTF. The CDR3 region has the DNA TGTGCCAGCAGCATGGGGGACAGGGGAAATGGCTACACCTTC.

This clone was counted a few times. J is TRBJ2-1 and V is TRBV19; D remains unclear. Trimming cost V 5 bases and J 4 bases, with 9 bases left between them. Germline values: CDR1 LNHDA, CDR2 SQIVND (reference sequence). The CDR3 is made up of 13 amino acids. The CDR3 DNA is TGTGCCAGTAGTGCCACACCATACAATGAGCAGTTCTTC. Protein sequence: CASSATPYNEQFF.

The chain links TRBV19 to TRBJ2-7; the match to TRBD1 covers 7 bases. This CDR3 has 14 amino acids. Losses at the gene ends were 0 bases for V and 3 bases for J; bases not matched to a gene: 2. CDR1 is LNHDA and CDR2 is SQIVND in the germline V gene (reference sequence). As DNA, the CDR3 is TGTGCCAGTAGTATAGATGGGACAGACTACGAGCAGTACTTC. This gives the protein CASSIDGTDYEQYF.

The CDR3 nucleotides read TGTGCCAGTAGCTACAGGGGCACTGAAGCTTTCTTT. Its protein is CASSYRGTEAFF. The chain combines TRBV19 with TRBJ1-1; 7 bases map to TRBD1. The CDR3 contains 12 residues. Germline CDR1 LNHDA, CDR2 SQIVND (reference sequence). V dropped 6 bases and J dropped 4; count of bases not matched to a gene: 2.

The chain combines TRBV7-9 with TRBJ1-1, with 7 nucleotides matching TRBD1. CDR3 length equals 16 residues. V lost 4 bases, J lost 0 bases, and 8 bases stayed unmatched. Germline lookup yields CDR1 SEHNR and CDR2 FQNEAQ (reference sequence). As DNA, the CDR3 is TGTGCCAGCAGCTCCAGCGACAGGGCGGTGAACACTGAAGCTTTCTTT. Residues: CASSSSDRAVNTEAFF.

The chain carries TRBV5-5 and TRBJ1-1; 9 nucleotides align to TRBD1. Germline V gives CDR1 SGHKS, CDR2 YYEKEE (reference sequence). The CDR3 length is 14 residues. Trimming removed 6 bases from V and 1 base from J; junction bases left unmatched: 4. CDR3: CASKMGQGNTEAFF. The CDR3 DNA reads as TGTGCCAGCAAGATGGGACAGGGGAACACTGAAGCTTTCTTT. Full variable domain (remainder filled in from reference TRBV5-5 and TRBJ1-1): DAGVTQSPTHLIKTRGQQVTLRCSPISGHKSVSWYQQVLGQGPQFIFQYYEKEERGRGNFPDRFSARQFPNYSSELNVNALLLGDSALYLCASKMGQGNTEAFFGQGTRLTVV.

This clone was seen a handful of times. The chain recombines TRBV6-2 or TRBV6-3 with TRBJ2-1; 8 bases align to TRBD2. Germline V CDR1 and CDR2: MNHEY, SVGEGT. The CDR3 runs 16 residues. The junction had 12 bases not matched to a gene; V was cut back by 6 bases and J by 5 bases. In DNA, the CDR3 is TGTGCCAGCAGCTCCGGGACTAGAGGTTCCCACAATGAGCAGTTCTTC. It translates to CASSSGTRGSHNEQFF.

The chain has TRBV27 and TRBJ2-3; maybe TRBD2 (6 bases). Per germline, CDR1 MNHEY and CDR2 SMNVEV (reference sequence). The CDR3 extends over 14 amino acids. V was clipped by 7 bases and J by 3 bases, with 14 bases between them. The CDR3 here is CASTFRDLTDTQYF. The CDR3 DNA reads TGTGCCAGCACCTTCCGGGACTTAACAGATACGCAGTATTTT.

The CDR3 region is CASSQEGSSYEQYF. The CDR3 nucleotides read TGCGCCAGCAGCCAAGAGGGGAGCTCCTACGAGCAGTACTTC. The chain joins TRBV4-1 to TRBJ2-5, with D perhaps matching TRBD2 (5 bases). The DNA end lines up better with TRBJ2-7; the J call may be wrong. Germline CDR1 is MGHRA and CDR2 is YSYEKL. CDR3 size: 14 residues.

V and J are TRBV27 and TRBJ2-5, with 9 bases aligning to TRBD1. The J segment lost 6 bases and the V segment lost 2 bases, leaving 7 bases of the junction unmatched. CDR1 is MNHEY and CDR2 is SMNVEV in the germline V gene (reference sequence). The CDR3 is made up of 15 amino acids. CDR3 region: CASSLAGQGEKTQYF. The CDR3 DNA reads as TGTGCCAGCAGTTTAGCGGGACAGGGCGAAAAGACCCAGTACTTC.

The chain is built from TRBV2 and TRBJ1-2; D unclear. V lost 3 bases to trimming and J lost 4 bases, with 6 bases between them. This CDR3 is built from 12 residues. CDR1 and CDR2 (germline): SNHLY, FYNNEI. For the CDR3, the DNA is TGTGCCAGCAGTGACAGACTCTATGGCTACACCTTC. It codes for CASSDRLYGYTF.

The V gene is TRBV5-1, the J gene TRBJ2-1; D unclear. Germline CDR1 SGHRS, CDR2 YFSETQ. Trimming left V 3 bases short and J 2 bases short, with 15 bases between. The CDR3 spans 16 residues. CDR3 loop: CASSSDLGRPYNEQFF. The DNA for the CDR3 is TGCGCCAGCAGCTCCGATCTGGGCCGCCCCTACAATGAGCAGTTCTTC.

CDR3 loop: CASVEGQGRGETQYF. DNA for the CDR3: TGTGCCAGCGTAGAGGGACAGGGGCGGGGAGAGACCCAGTACTTC. The genes are TRBV6-5 and TRBJ2-5; TRBD1 matches at 10 bases. V trimming: 8 bases; J trimming: 4 bases; junction bases outside the gene matches: 10. Germline CDR1 reads MNHEY; CDR2 reads SVGAGI. There are 15 residues in the CDR3.

There are a few counts of this clone. The V call is TRBV6-6, the J call TRBJ2-7; TRBD1 is a possible D gene (6 bases). CDR3 length equals 14 residues. Trimming stripped 2 bases from V and 0 bases from J, with 8 bases between. Germline V gene lookup returns CDR1 MNHNY and CDR2 SVGAGI (reference sequence). The CDR3 sequence: CASSYVGGSYEQYF. As DNA, the CDR3 is TGTGCCAGCAGTTACGTAGGGGGCTCCTACGAGCAGTACTTC.